This entry describes one T cell receptor beta chain. Its target is not known. This sample is part of a study of T-cell reconstitution after alpha-beta-depleted transplantation in children. Study-wide results and limits: Newly produced T cells mostly accounted for T-cell counts and diversity one year post-transplant. Several hundred expanded graft clones reportedly were the source of alpha-beta T cells about two months after transplant.

Researchers prepared the TCRbeta library using unique molecular identifiers, the study reports. TCRdb re-called the PCR reads with MiXCR, one entry per CDR3 protein. The repertoire holds about 980,000 distinct CDR3 sequences, with roughly 31% as singletons. The J segment lost 5 bases and the V segment lost 4 bases, leaving 10 bases of the junction unmatched. The CDR3 sequence is 15 residues long. Germline V gene lookup returns CDR1 LGHDT and CDR2 YNNKEL (reference sequence). This chain uses TRBV3-1 with TRBJ2-5, with TRBD1 matching 7 bases. The sequences come from PBMCs, mostly from graft donor cells, collected 360 days after TCRalphabeta/CD19-depleted stem cell transplant. This sequence was found in a boy under two years old who had a stem cell transplant for SCID, so the T cells may come from the graft donor. CDR3 sequence: CASSRRQGWWETQYF. The CDR3 DNA reads TGTGCCAGCAGCCGGCGACAGGGTTGGTGGGAGACCCAGTACTTC.